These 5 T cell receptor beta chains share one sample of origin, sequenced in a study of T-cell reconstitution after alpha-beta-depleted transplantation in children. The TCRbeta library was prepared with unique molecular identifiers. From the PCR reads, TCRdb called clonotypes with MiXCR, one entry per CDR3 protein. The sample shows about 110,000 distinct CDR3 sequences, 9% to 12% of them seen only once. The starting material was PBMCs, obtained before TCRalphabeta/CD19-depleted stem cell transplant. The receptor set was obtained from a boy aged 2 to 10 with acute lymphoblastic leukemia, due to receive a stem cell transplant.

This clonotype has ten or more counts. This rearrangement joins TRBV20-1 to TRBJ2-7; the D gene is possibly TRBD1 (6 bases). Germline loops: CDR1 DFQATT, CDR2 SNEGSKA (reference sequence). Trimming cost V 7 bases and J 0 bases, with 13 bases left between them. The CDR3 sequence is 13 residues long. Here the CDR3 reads CSGTVQNSYEQYF. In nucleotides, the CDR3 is TGCAGTGGGACAGTTCAAAACTCCTACGAGCAGTACTTC.

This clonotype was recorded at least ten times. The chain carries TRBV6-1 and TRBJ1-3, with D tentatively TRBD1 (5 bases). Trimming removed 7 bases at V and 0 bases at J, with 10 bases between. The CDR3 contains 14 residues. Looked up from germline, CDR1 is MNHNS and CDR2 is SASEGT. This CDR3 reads CASTGASSGNTIYF. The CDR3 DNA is TGTGCCAGCACTGGGGCGAGCTCTGGAAACACCATATATTTT.

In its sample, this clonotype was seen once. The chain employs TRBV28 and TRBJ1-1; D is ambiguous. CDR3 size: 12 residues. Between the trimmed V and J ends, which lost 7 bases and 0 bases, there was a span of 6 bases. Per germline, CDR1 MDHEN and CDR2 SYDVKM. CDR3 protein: CASTRVNTEAFF. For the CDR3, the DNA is TGTGCCAGCACCCGCGTGAACACTGAAGCTTTCTTT.

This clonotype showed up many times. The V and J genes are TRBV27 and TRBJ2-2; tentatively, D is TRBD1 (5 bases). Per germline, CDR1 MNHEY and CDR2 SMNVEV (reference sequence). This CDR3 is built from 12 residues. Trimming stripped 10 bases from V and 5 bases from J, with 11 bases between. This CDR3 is CATRRGTGELFF. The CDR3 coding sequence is TGTGCCACAAGAAGGGGAACCGGGGAGCTGTTTTTT.

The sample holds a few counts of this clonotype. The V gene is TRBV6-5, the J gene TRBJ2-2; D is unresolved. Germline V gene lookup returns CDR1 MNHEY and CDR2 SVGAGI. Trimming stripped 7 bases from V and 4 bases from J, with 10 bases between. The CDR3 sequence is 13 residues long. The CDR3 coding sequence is TGTGCCAGCACTTGGTTGGGCACCGGGGAGCTGTTTTTT. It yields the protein CASTWLGTGELFF.